This T cell receptor (beta chain) is drawn from a study of Ad26.COV2.S vaccination and SARS-CoV-2 variants. Study information: Intramuscularly, Ad26.COV2.S was given either once or twice, 56 days apart.

The treatment denotes: around 19 received Ad26.COV2.S at low or high dose, single or two shots; roughly five received placebo; per-sample allocation not given. Day 63 after the first injection of vaccine or placebo was the sampling time. J gave up 5 bases and V 0 bases, and 5 bases lay outside the gene matches. The CDR3 has 15 residues. The germline V gene has CDR1 MGHRA and CDR2 YSYEKL. The protocol was immunoSEQ multiplex PCR, while the TCRdb copy is restricted to in-frame clones and leaves out a portion. There are roughly 380,000 clones in the sample; about nine tenths occur only once, and 3.4% lies in the top ten.

This sequence joins TRBV4-1 and TRBJ2-3; 7 bases line up with TRBD2. The receptor comes from a person between 18 and 59 years old who received the Ad26.COV2.S COVID-19 vaccine or a placebo. This material consisted of peripheral blood, taken in a trial of Ad26.COV2.S vaccine versus placebo. CDR3: CASSQDGASGDTQYF. The CDR3 DNA reads as TGCGCCAGCAGCCAAGATGGTGCTAGCGGAGATACGCAGTATTTT.